Listed here are 11 T cell receptor beta chains from one sample, sequenced in a study of blood T cell repertoires in COVID-19 (dated by TCRdb to about 2020). Receptors were amplified or captured by the immunoSEQ multiplex PCR assay. TCRdb carries this immuneACCESS record with in-frame sequences only. Its versions omit some clonotypes, under half of them owing to an unresolved V gene in the studies checked, with the rest unexplained. The sample table holds about 170,000 clones, of which 90% to 95% were seen once. Of the sample, roughly 4.4% is held by the ten largest clones. The source material was peripheral blood. The receptors shown here come from a woman between 50 and 59 years old with acute or convalescent COVID-19.

The genes are TRBV6-5 and TRBJ1-6; 7 bases are a match to TRBD1. From germline, CDR1 is MNHEY and CDR2 SVGAGI. The ends lost 6 bases at V and 8 bases at J; junction bases unmatched: 7. The CDR3 is made up of 14 amino acids. CDR3 region: CASRLDRDYSPLHF. The CDR3 DNA follows: TGTGCCAGCAGACTCGACAGGGACTATTCACCCCTCCACTTT.

The V and J genes are TRBV9 and TRBJ2-7, with D possibly TRBD2 on 6 matching bases. The V gene's germline CDR1 is SGDLS and CDR2 YYNGEE. V was clipped by 3 bases and J by 6 bases, with 7 bases between them. The CDR3 loop spans 11 amino acids. DNA for the CDR3: TGTGCCAGCAGCGGGCGGGGCGAGCAGTACTTC. This sequence encodes CASSGRGEQYF.

The chain is built from TRBV6-5 and TRBJ1-2, with TRBD1 matching over 8 bases. The junction had 0 bases not matched to a gene; V was cut back by 0 bases and J by 6 bases. The CDR3 consists of 13 residues. CDR1 and CDR2 from the germline V gene are MNHEY and SVGAGI. DNA of the CDR3: TGTGCCAGCAGTTACTCGGACAGGGATGGCTACACCTTC. Translating it yields CASSYSDRDGYTF.

The J gene is TRBJ1-1, the V gene TRBV6-6; TRBD1 agrees at 8 bases. J was trimmed by 5 bases and V by 4 bases; bases with no gene match: 6. CDR3 length: 14 amino acids. CDR1 is MNHNY and CDR2 is SVGAGI in the germline V gene (reference sequence). The CDR3 here is CASSLRQGSTEAFF. CDR3 in DNA: TGTGCCAGCAGTTTGAGACAGGGGAGTACTGAAGCTTTCTTT.

This chain joins TRBV27 and TRBJ1-2, with D tentatively TRBD1 (5 bases). The germline gives CDR1 MNHEY, CDR2 SMNVEV (reference sequence). CDR3 length: 14 amino acids. Trimming left V 9 bases short and J 2 bases short, with 16 bases between. The CDR3 reads CARTRDGLNYGYTF. The CDR3 region has the DNA TGTGCCAGAACCCGGGACGGACTAAACTATGGCTACACCTTC.

This clone has just a few counts. The rearrangement joins TRBV10-3 to TRBJ1-2; 9 bases are a match to TRBD1. Germline V lookup: CDR1 ENHRY, CDR2 SYGVKD. Germline trimming cut 9 bases from V and 4 bases from J; bases unmatched to any gene: 6. The CDR3 sequence is 13 residues long. The CDR3 nucleotides read TGTGCCATTAGGGACAGGGCGAGCTATGGCTACACCTTC. Its translation: CAIRDRASYGYTF.

DNA for the CDR3: TGTGCCAGCTCAGGGCAGGGGTTCTCAACGGGGGCCAACGTCCTGACTTTC. Protein product: CASSGQGFSTGANVLTF. The V and J genes are TRBV18 and TRBJ2-6, with D maybe TRBD1 (6 bases). Germline CDR1 reads KGHSH; CDR2 reads LQKENI. V dropped 5 bases and J dropped 4 bases, with 18 bases sitting between them. The CDR3 sequence is 17 residues long. The full variable domain, completed using reference TRBV18 and TRBJ2-6, is NAGVMQNPRHLVRRRGQEARLRCSPMKGHSHVYWYRQLPEEGLKFMVYLQKENIIDESGMPKERFSAEFPKEGPSILRIQQVVRGDSAAYFCASSGQGFSTGANVLTFGAGSRLTVL.

This sequence joins TRBV7-8 and TRBJ1-5; D uncertain. Per the germline V gene, CDR1 is SGHVS and CDR2 is FQNEAQ. Trimming took off 0 bases at V and 6 bases at J, with 12 bases between the two ends. The CDR3 sequence is 15 residues long. DNA for the CDR3: TGTGCCAGCAGCTTAGCGGAGGGTCGACTTCAGCCCCAGCATTTT. Translating it yields CASSLAEGRLQPQHF.

V is TRBV30 and J is TRBJ1-5; 8 positions match TRBD1. The V gene end was trimmed by 2 bases and the J gene end by 6 bases; junction bases not matched to a gene: 12. The CDR3 runs to 16 residues. Germline loops: CDR1 GTSNPN, CDR2 SVGIG (reference sequence). In DNA form, the CDR3 reads TGTGCCTGGAGTTTAGAGACAGGGGTAAAAAGTCAGCCCCAGCATTTT. Translation gives CAWSLETGVKSQPQHF.

The chain recombines TRBV5-1 with TRBJ2-7; no reliable D call. The germline V and J ends were trimmed by 0 bases and 2 bases, with 9 bases remaining between them. CDR1 SGHRS and CDR2 YFSETQ come from the germline V gene. CDR3 length equals 14 residues. The CDR3 nucleotides are TGCGCCAGCAGCTTGGTCTCTAGTACCTACGAGCAGTACTTC. Its protein is CASSLVSSTYEQYF.

This chain joins TRBV2 and TRBJ1-4, with 7 bases aligning to TRBD1. The CDR3 sequence is 14 residues long. Germline V gives CDR1 SNHLY, CDR2 FYNNEI. Germline trimming cut 3 bases from V and 7 bases from J; bases unmatched to any gene: 5. In DNA, the CDR3 is TGTGCCAGCAGTGACTCAGGGGGTGGTGAAAAACTGTTTTTT. Its translation is CASSDSGGGEKLFF. Filled out from reference TRBV2 and TRBJ1-4, the complete variable domain reads EPEVTQTPSHQVTQMGQEVILRCVPISNHLYFYWYRQILGQKVEFLVSFYNNEISEKSEIFDDQFSVERPDGSNFTLKIRSTKLEDSAMYFCASSDSGGGEKLFFGSGTQLSVL.